A single T cell receptor beta chain is shown here with its context. No antigen is known for it. The sample belongs to a study of CXCR3-negative and CXCR3-positive naive CD8 T cells. For the study at large: Sequencing brought in roughly 150 million TRB reads altogether, and each library got about 1.5 +/- 0.3 million.

CD45RO-CCR7+CD27+CD95- cells counted as naive CD8+ T cells. CDR3 length: 13 residues. In germline, CDR1 is KGHSH, CDR2 LQKENI. Notes on the study in general: CXCR3-positive naive cells had TRB CDR3s that were more hydrophobic than CXCR3-negative naive cells had.

It was by 5' RACE with UMI labels that the TRB cDNA libraries were prepared. From its re-call of the 5' RACE reads, TCRdb lists each CDR3 protein once, without DNA. The table for this sample gives tens of thousands of distinct CDR3 sequences. The chain employs TRBV18 and TRBJ1-1. Sequencing was performed on naive CXCR3+ CD8+ T cells from blood. Subset here: CD45RO-CCR7+CD27+CD95- naive CD8+ T cells expressing CXCR3 (TNR3+). This sequence originates from a human donor in good health. Some clones in this sample may be carry-over from other donors' samples. Here the CDR3 reads CASSPPGNTEAFF.